The next 18 T cell receptor beta chains were all read from a single sample in a study of T cell responses to AZD1222 COVID-19 vaccine. Libraries were prepared by immunoSEQ multiplex PCR; TCRdb keeps only in-frame clonotypes and omits some of them. The repertoire holds roughly 110,000 clones, with roughly 91% as singletons. The starting material was peripheral blood, obtained 28 days after the second AZD1222 dose. The receptor source for this set is an adult who received the AZD1222 COVID-19 vaccine.

The chain joins TRBV27 to TRBJ2-7; 9 nucleotides line up with TRBD2. With 11 bases clipped from V and 0 bases from J, the junction kept 14 bases outside the gene matches. This CDR3 spans 16 amino acids. Germline CDR1 and CDR2: MNHEY and SMNVEV (reference sequence). CDR3 in amino acids: CAVRGLAGTRSYEQYF. DNA of the CDR3: TGTGCCGTAAGGGGGCTAGCGGGGACCCGCTCCTACGAGCAGTACTTC.

V and J are TRBV5-1 and TRBJ1-3; 7 bases map to TRBD1. Trimming at V came to 0 bases and at J to 1 base, leaving 4 bases not matched to a gene. Germline V CDR1 and CDR2: SGHRS, YFSETQ. The CDR3 spans 16 residues. The DNA of the CDR3 is TGCGCCAGCAGCTTGGTTGCGACAGGGTCTGGAAACACCATATATTTT. Translation gives CASSLVATGSGNTIYF.

This chain connects TRBV3-1 (or the pseudogene TRBV3-2) to TRBJ1-4; weak D call: TRBD1 (5 bases). Germline-derived CDR1 and CDR2 are LGHDT and YNNKEL (reference sequence). V was clipped by 1 base and J by 3 bases, with 9 bases between them. This CDR3 spans 15 amino acids. The CDR3 is CASSQGTGPNEKLFF. CDR3 DNA: TGTGCCAGCAGCCAAGGCACAGGACCTAATGAAAAACTGTTTTTT.

V gene TRBV7-6 combines with J gene TRBJ1-3, with D possibly matching TRBD1 (6 bases). The CDR3 loop spans 16 amino acids. The V gene's germline CDR1 is SGHVS and CDR2 FNYEAQ. Trimming shortened V by 1 base and J by 0 bases, and 10 bases separated the two germline ends. CDR3 amino acids: CASSLVATGSGNTIYF. The DNA of the CDR3 is TGTGCCAGCAGCTTAGTGGCGACAGGCTCTGGAAACACCATATATTTT.

J is TRBJ2-7 and V is TRBV7-9; TRBD2 matches 7 bases. After removal of 1 base from V and 10 bases from J, the junction contained 10 bases not matched to a gene. The CDR3 extends over 14 amino acids. The germline gives CDR1 SEHNR, CDR2 FQNEAQ (reference sequence). DNA of the CDR3: TGTGCCAGCAGCTTAGAGCCCCGTGGGGGGGACCAGTACTTC. This codes for CASSLEPRGGDQYF.

This clone was counted a few times. V usage is TRBV4-2 and J usage is TRBJ2-7; 16 bases fit TRBD2. The CDR3 sequence is 18 residues long. Per the germline V gene, CDR1 is LGHNA and CDR2 is YNFKEQ. Trimming removed 4 bases from V and 0 bases from J; junction bases left unmatched: 6. CDR3 coding DNA: TGTGCCAGCAGCCTCGCCGGGACTAGCGGGGGGGTCTCCTACGAGCAGTACTTC. Amino acids: CASSLAGTSGGVSYEQYF.

The chain couples TRBV27 to TRBJ2-1, with TRBD1 identical over 7 bases. J lost 0 bases, V lost 8 bases, and 4 bases had no gene match. CDR1 and CDR2 (germline): MNHEY, SMNVEV (reference sequence). There are 14 residues in the CDR3. This CDR3 reads CASGGQDSYNEQFF. The DNA for the CDR3 is TGTGCCAGCGGTGGACAGGACTCCTACAATGAGCAGTTCTTC.

The rearrangement joins TRBV27 to TRBJ1-2, with 7 positions matching TRBD1. This CDR3 region has 14 residues. In germline, CDR1 is MNHEY, CDR2 SMNVEV (reference sequence). V was pared by 5 bases and J by 3 bases, with 6 bases of the junction left unmatched. The CDR3 bases are TGTGCCAGCAGTCCACCGGGACAGTACTATGGCTACACCTTC. Translation: CASSPPGQYYGYTF.

The chain links TRBV11-2 to TRBJ2-1; D is ambiguous. CDR3 length equals 14 residues. Deletions cut 7 bases from V and 6 bases from J, with 16 bases between. Germline CDR1 is SGHAT and CDR2 is FQNNGV. CDR3 sequence: CASTLVLSVNEQFF. DNA for the CDR3: TGTGCCAGCACCCTGGTTCTCTCAGTCAATGAGCAGTTCTTC.

This clone was seen more than once but under ten times. The CDR3 loop is CASSLVGSQPQHF. In nucleotides, the CDR3 is TGTGCCAGCAGCTTAGTTGGGAGTCAGCCCCAGCATTTT. V usage is TRBV7-2 and J usage is TRBJ1-5; D remains unclear. The CDR3 sequence is 13 residues long. The germline V and J ends were trimmed by 1 base and 6 bases, with 7 bases remaining between them. The V gene's germline CDR1 is SGHTA and CDR2 FQGNSA.

The V call is TRBV18, the J call TRBJ1-1, with 8 bases matching TRBD1. CDR1 KGHSH and CDR2 LQKENI come from the germline V gene. CDR3 size: 15 residues. V was clipped by 3 bases and J by 4 bases; unmatched bases: 7. The CDR3 DNA is TGTGCCAGCTCACCCGCTGGAACAGGGGGCACTGAAGCTTTCTTT. Protein product: CASSPAGTGGTEAFF.

This sequence joins TRBV5-6 and TRBJ2-1, with 8 bases identical to TRBD1. This CDR3 region has 18 residues. The germline V gene encodes CDR1 SGHDT and CDR2 YYEEEE. J was trimmed by 8 bases and V by 0 bases; bases with no gene match: 16. CDR3 DNA sequence: TGTGCCAGCAGCTTGGTTGTGCAGGGGGCTTCGTTTTTCGATGAGCAGTTCTTC. This translates into CASSLVVQGASFFDEQFF.

The gene calls are TRBV6-5 and TRBJ2-7; D gene unclear. Germline V gives CDR1 MNHEY, CDR2 SVGAGI. The CDR3 runs to 11 residues. The V gene lost 2 bases and the J gene lost 8 bases, with 7 bases spanning the gap. The CDR3 loop reads CASSYGGQQYF. CDR3 coding DNA: TGTGCCAGCAGTTACGGTGGGCAGCAGTACTTC.

The table lists this clone with a count of one. The gene calls are TRBV7-9 and TRBJ1-4; D perhaps matches TRBD1 (5 bases). V was cut by 1 base and J by 11 bases, with 11 bases left in between. The germline V gene has CDR1 SEHNR and CDR2 FQNEAQ (reference sequence). The CDR3 has 13 residues. The chain's CDR3 is CASSLEEGPKLFF. CDR3 DNA sequence: TGTGCCAGCAGCTTAGAGGAGGGGCCGAAACTGTTTTTT.

This clone was seen once. This sequence joins TRBV27 and TRBJ1-6; D unclear. This CDR3 comprises 14 residues. V shed 1 base and J shed 13 bases, with 14 bases lying between them. CDR1 and CDR2 from the germline V gene are MNHEY and SMNVEV (reference sequence). CDR3 coding DNA: TGTGCCAGCAGTTTATTAAGGGAGGTACGGCCCCTCCACTTT. It specifies CASSLLREVRPLHF.

The chain links TRBV18 to TRBJ2-1; D gene unclear. The germline gives CDR1 KGHSH, CDR2 LQKENI. This CDR3 is built from 12 residues. V dropped 6 bases and J dropped 4 bases, with 7 bases sitting between them. DNA for the CDR3: TGTGCCAGCTCCCAGCGATACAATGAGCAGTTCTTC. Translation gives CASSQRYNEQFF.

This rearrangement joins TRBV7-2 to TRBJ1-1, with a weak D call TRBD1 (6 bases). V was pared by 5 bases and J by 6 bases, with 10 bases between. The CDR3 contains 12 residues. Germline CDR1 SGHTA, CDR2 FQGNSA. The CDR3, as DNA: TGTGCCAGCAGCCAGTACAGGGCTGAAGCTTTCTTT. It translates to CASSQYRAEAFF.

This chain connects TRBV2 to TRBJ1-2; 10 nucleotides align to TRBD1. Germline-derived CDR1 and CDR2 are SNHLY and FYNNEI. The V gene end was trimmed by 6 bases and the J gene end by 6 bases; junction bases not matched to a gene: 7. The CDR3 covers 14 residues. As DNA, the CDR3 is TGTGCCAGCAGACTGACAGGGGGCTTGGATGGCTACACCTTC. It encodes CASRLTGGLDGYTF.